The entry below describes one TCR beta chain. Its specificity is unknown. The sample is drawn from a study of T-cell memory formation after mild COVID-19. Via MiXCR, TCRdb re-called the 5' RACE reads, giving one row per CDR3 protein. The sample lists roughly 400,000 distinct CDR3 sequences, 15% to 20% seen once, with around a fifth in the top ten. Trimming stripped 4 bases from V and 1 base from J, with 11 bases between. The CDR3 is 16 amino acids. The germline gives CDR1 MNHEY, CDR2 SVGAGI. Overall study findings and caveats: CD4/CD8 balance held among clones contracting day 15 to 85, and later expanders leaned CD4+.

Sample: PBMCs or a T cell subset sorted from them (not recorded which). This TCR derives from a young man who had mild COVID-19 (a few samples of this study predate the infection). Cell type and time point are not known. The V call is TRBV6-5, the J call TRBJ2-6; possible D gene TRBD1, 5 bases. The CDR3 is CASSFHRSSGANVLTF. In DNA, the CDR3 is TGTGCCAGCAGTTTCCACAGGAGTTCTGGGGCCAACGTCCTGACTTTC.